A selection of T cell receptor beta chains follows, all from one sample in a study of blood T cell repertoires in COVID-19. Sequencing used immunoSEQ multiplex PCR; TCRdb keeps in-frame clones, though not all of them. The sample shows around 34,000 clones, 75% to 90% of them seen only once. Sequenced input: peripheral blood. All receptors derive from a woman in her 70s with acute or convalescent COVID-19. Each CDR3 is given with its conserved first and last residue. D genes are given only for firm matches. Some rows have no size entry. The others give once, few or many, or a class for an expanded clone.

v_gene	j_gene	abundance	d_gene	CDR3aa	CDR3nt
TRBV7-2	TRBJ2-2	NA	NA	CASRSGAGTGELFF	TGTGCCAGCAGGTCAGGGGCCGGGACCGGGGAGCTGTTTTTT
TRBV29-1	TRBJ2-4	NA	TRBD1	CSVEDPGTDLNIQYF	TGCAGCGTTGAAGATCCAGGGACAGACCTAAACATTCAGTACTTC
TRBV28	TRBJ1-2	NA	TRBD1	CASSLPGQFYGYTF	TGTGCCAGCAGTTTACCGGGACAGTTCTATGGCTACACCTTC
TRBV25-1	TRBJ1-6	NA	TRBD1	CASTTGTGRWSPLHF	TGTGCCAGCACCACCGGGACAGGGCGGTGGTCACCCCTCCACTTT
TRBV7-2	TRBJ2-5	NA	TRBD2	CASSQTSARAETQYF	TGTGCCAGCAGCCAGACTAGCGCCCGAGCTGAGACCCAGTACTTC
TRBV7-8	TRBJ1-1	NA	NA	CASSLGEGGYATEAFF	TGTGCCAGCAGCTTAGGGGAGGGTGGTTATGCCACTGAAGCTTTCTTT
TRBV15	TRBJ2-1	NA	NA	CATSIPGTRDNEQFF	TGTGCCACCAGCATCCCCGGGACAAGGGACAATGAGCAGTTCTTC
TRBV5-1	TRBJ2-7	NA	NA	CASSLQATYEQYF	TGCGCCAGCAGCTTGCAGGCTACGTACGAGCAGTACTTC
TRBV21-1	TRBJ2-7	NA	NA	CASSKGGLEQYF	TGTGCCAGCAGCAAGGGGGGATTGGAGCAGTACTTC
TRBV19	TRBJ1-5	NA	TRBD1	CASSRGQGRNQPQHF	TGTGCCAGTAGCAGAGGACAGGGGCGCAATCAGCCCCAGCATTTT
TRBV14	TRBJ2-5	NA	TRBD1	CASSQGGTGRQETQYF	TGTGCCAGCAGCCAAGGGGGGACAGGTCGACAAGAGACCCAGTACTTC
TRBV6-1	TRBJ2-5	NA	NA	CASSEPVETQYF	TGTGCCAGCAGTGAACCTGTCGAGACCCAGTACTTC
TRBV24-1	TRBJ2-3	NA	NA	CATSDLGQIDTQYF	TGTGCCACCAGTGATCTCGGACAGATAGATACGCAGTATTTT
TRBV11-1	TRBJ2-1	NA	NA	CASSSRNEQFF	TGTGCCAGCAGCTCGAGGAATGAGCAGTTCTTC
TRBV7-6	TRBJ2-1	NA	NA	CASSPSIVGASYNEQFF	TGTGCCAGCAGCCCTAGTATTGTGGGAGCATCCTACAATGAGCAGTTCTTC
TRBV27	TRBJ1-5	NA	NA	CASRMGGASNQPQHF	TGTGCCAGCAGAATGGGGGGTGCGAGCAATCAGCCCCAGCATTTT
TRBV7-2	TRBJ2-5	NA	NA	CASQPRVGVETQYF	TGTGCCAGCCAACCGAGGGTCGGTGTAGAGACCCAGTACTTC
TRBV7-7	TRBJ2-2	NA	TRBD1	CASGKTGTGTGELFF	TGTGCCAGCGGGAAAACCGGGACAGGGACCGGGGAGCTGTTTTTT
TRBV7-2	TRBJ2-3	NA	NA	CASSLARGATDTQYF	TGTGCCAGCAGCTTAGCGCGCGGGGCCACAGATACGCAGTATTTT
TRBV12-3/TRBV12-4	TRBJ1-1	once	TRBD1	CASLTGANTEAFF	TGTGCCAGTCTGACAGGGGCGAACACTGAAGCTTTCTTT
TRBV6-5	TRBJ1-1	NA	TRBD1	CASSTPGQGKTEAFF	TGTGCCAGCAGTACGCCGGGACAGGGTAAAACTGAAGCTTTCTTT
TRBV5-5	TRBJ1-3	once	NA	CASSFIPGGVGGNTIYF	TGTGCCAGCAGTTTTATTCCGGGGGGAGTGGGAGGAAACACCATATATTTT
TRBV6-6	TRBJ1-5	few	TRBD1	CASSYFQTGDQPQHF	TGTGCCAGCAGTTACTTCCAGACAGGGGATCAGCCCCAGCATTTT
TRBV7-9	TRBJ1-1	NA	NA	CASSLRGPIGMNTEAFF	TGTGCCAGCAGCTTAAGGGGCCCTATTGGGATGAACACTGAAGCTTTCTTT
TRBV5-1	TRBJ1-2	NA	NA	CASSLWYGSANYGYTF	TGCGCCAGCAGCTTGTGGTACGGTAGTGCTAACTATGGCTACACCTTC
TRBV6-5	TRBJ2-1	once	TRBD1	CASRNDRGGGNEQFF	TGTGCCAGCAGAAACGACAGGGGAGGAGGCAATGAGCAGTTCTTC
TRBV6-5	TRBJ2-7	NA	NA	CASSRGWSYEQYF	TGTGCCAGCAGTCGGGGATGGTCCTACGAGCAGTACTTC
TRBV6-1	TRBJ2-7	NA	TRBD1	CASSEETGGWYEQYF	TGTGCCAGCAGTGAAGAGACAGGGGGATGGTACGAGCAGTACTTC
TRBV19	TRBJ2-2	NA	NA	CASSVRAGQGAGELFF	TGTGCCAGTAGTGTAAGGGCGGGGCAGGGCGCCGGGGAGCTGTTTTTT
TRBV28	TRBJ2-1	NA	TRBD1	CASHKVQGAGSYNEQFF	TGTGCCAGCCACAAAGTCCAGGGGGCCGGCTCCTACAATGAGCAGTTCTTC
TRBV9	TRBJ2-2	NA	NA	CASSVGAGEVTGELFF	TGTGCCAGCAGCGTAGGGGCGGGTGAGGTCACCGGGGAGCTGTTTTTT
TRBV6-1	TRBJ1-6	NA	NA	CASSELNLTPLHF	TGTGCCAGCAGTGAACTTAATCTTACACCCCTCCACTTT
TRBV28	TRBJ2-1	NA	TRBD1	CASSFGNRGLYNEQFF	TGTGCCAGCAGTTTTGGCAACAGGGGGCTCTACAATGAGCAGTTCTTC
TRBV7-6	TRBJ2-2	NA	NA	CASSSGLHTGELFF	TGTGCCAGCAGCTCGGGACTGCACACCGGGGAGCTGTTTTTT
TRBV25-1	TRBJ2-6	NA	NA	CASSEHSGANVLTF	TGTGCCAGCAGTGAACACTCTGGGGCCAACGTCCTGACTTTC
TRBV5-1	TRBJ2-3	NA	TRBD2	CASSLEWGLAGSTDTQYF	TGCGCCAGCAGCTTGGAATGGGGACTAGCGGGCAGCACAGATACGCAGTATTTT
TRBV25-1	TRBJ1-2	NA	TRBD1	CASSTVPGTGADGYTF	TGTGCCAGCAGTACTGTCCCCGGGACAGGGGCGGATGGCTACACCTTC
TRBV6-1	TRBJ1-5	NA	NA	CASSDPGSNQPQHF	TGTGCCAGCAGTGATCCAGGGAGCAATCAGCCCCAGCATTTT
TRBV11-3	TRBJ2-3	NA	TRBD2	CASSFSGGTDTQYF	TGTGCCAGCAGCTTTAGCGGGGGGACAGATACGCAGTATTTT
TRBV6-6	TRBJ1-2	NA	NA	CASSPGQVRYTF	TGTGCCAGCAGCCCGGGACAAGTTCGCTACACCTTC
TRBV9	TRBJ2-4	NA	TRBD1	CASSAQPTGAKNIQYF	TGTGCCAGCAGCGCTCAACCGACAGGGGCCAAAAACATTCAGTACTTC
TRBV15	TRBJ1-5	NA	TRBD1	CATSRTGGYSQPQHF	TGTGCCACCAGCAGGACAGGGGGTTACAGTCAGCCCCAGCATTTT
TRBV5-1	TRBJ1-2	NA	TRBD1	CASSAGQGRGYTF	TGCGCCAGCAGCGCCGGACAGGGTAGAGGCTACACCTTC
TRBV5-6	TRBJ1-2	NA	NA	CASSLAGMSYGDGYTF	TGTGCCAGCAGCTTGGCGGGGATGTCTTATGGGGATGGCTACACCTTC
TRBV5-1	TRBJ2-1	NA	TRBD2	CASSARTGGRVSEQFF	TGCGCCAGCAGCGCCCGGACGGGAGGGCGGGTGAGTGAGCAGTTCTTC
TRBV11-2	TRBJ1-3	few	NA	CASQWTETSGNTIYF	TGTGCCAGCCAGTGGACAGAAACCTCTGGAAACACCATATATTTT
TRBV28	TRBJ1-2	few	TRBD1	CASSADRGLYGYTF	TGTGCCAGCAGTGCGGACAGGGGGCTGTATGGCTACACCTTC
TRBV6-1	TRBJ2-7	once	NA	CASSERRLSPYF	TGTGCCAGCAGTGAAAGGCGGCTGTCGCCGTACTTC
TRBV11-2	TRBJ2-2	NA	TRBD2	CASSLGLAGSGTGELFF	TGTGCCAGCAGCCTGGGACTAGCGGGGAGCGGCACCGGGGAGCTGTTTTTT
TRBV5-1	TRBJ2-3	NA	NA	CASSPVGGSTDTQYF	TGCGCCAGCAGCCCCGTGGGAGGCTCCACAGATACGCAGTATTTT
TRBV5-1	TRBJ2-3	NA	TRBD1	CASSLQGAHTDTQYF	TGCGCCAGCAGCTTGCAGGGGGCGCACACAGATACGCAGTATTTT
TRBV6-6	TRBJ2-4	once	TRBD2	CASSPLAGDLAKNIQYF	TGTGCCAGCAGTCCACTAGCGGGGGACCTAGCCAAAAACATTCAGTACTTC
TRBV4-1	TRBJ2-1	NA	TRBD2	CASSQEGSGTSINPFRDEQFF	TGCGCCAGCAGCCAAGAAGGGTCCGGGACTAGCATAAATCCTTTTCGGGATGAGCAGTTCTTC
TRBV2	TRBJ2-7	NA	TRBD1	CASSSRDRGLHEQYF	TGTGCCAGCAGTTCCCGGGACAGGGGACTCCACGAGCAGTACTTC